These 5 T cell receptor beta chains were all obtained from the same sample, sequenced in a study of cytomegalovirus exposure and HLA in healthy donors. 60 Vbeta and 13 Jbeta primers were used in PCR. Produced via immunoSEQ multiplex PCR; TCRdb's table is partial and in-frame only. The profile shows about 140,000 clones, around three quarters of them singletons. What was sequenced was PBMCs. Receptor source: a man younger than 40 in good health.

The chain links TRBV4-1 to TRBJ2-1; no clear D gene. The germline V gene encodes CDR1 MGHRA and CDR2 YSYEKL. V lost 6 bases to trimming and J lost 0 bases, with 12 bases between them. The length of the CDR3 is 15 residues. For the CDR3, the DNA is TGCGCCAGCAGGGAGACTCCTCGCTCCTACAATGAGCAGTTCTTC. It codes for CASRETPRSYNEQFF.

The chain is built from TRBV18 and TRBJ1-1, with TRBD1 as a possible D gene (5 bases). There are 13 residues in the CDR3. Germline CDR1 KGHSH, CDR2 LQKENI. Trimming removed 3 bases at V and 4 bases at J, with 9 bases between. In DNA form, the CDR3 reads TGTGCCAGCTCACCGGGGCTGAGCACTGAAGCTTTCTTT. Protein product: CASSPGLSTEAFF.

This clone showed up just a few times. The rearrangement joins TRBV6-5 to TRBJ2-1; 10 nucleotides agree with TRBD1. J lost 9 bases, V lost 5 bases, and 7 bases had no gene match. CDR3 length: 14 amino acids. Germline assignment: CDR1 MNHEY and CDR2 SVGAGI. The CDR3 reads CASSTLTGGFEQFF. The CDR3 DNA sequence: TGTGCCAGCAGTACCCTGACAGGGGGCTTTGAGCAGTTCTTC.

The table lists this clone with a few counts. J is TRBJ1-1 and V is TRBV14; 7 bases map to TRBD1. The CDR3 loop spans 15 amino acids. V lost 0 bases to trimming and J lost 10 bases; unmatched junction nucleotides: 11. Germline CDR1 is SGHDN and CDR2 is FVKESK. The CDR3 spells CASSQERGLRQGAFF. CDR3 DNA: TGTGCCAGCAGCCAAGAGAGGGGGTTGCGACAGGGAGCTTTCTTT.

The rearrangement joins TRBV7-6 to TRBJ2-7; 14 nucleotides agree with TRBD2. Germline CDR1 SGHVS, CDR2 FNYEAQ. J was trimmed by 7 bases and V by 4 bases; bases with no gene match: 6. The CDR3 spans 15 residues. The CDR3 nucleotides are TGTGCCAGCAGCTCGGGACTAGCGGGAGTCTGGGAGCAGTACTTC. This encodes CASSSGLAGVWEQYF.